The 17 T cell receptor beta chains given below trace back to one sample, sequenced in a study of CD8 T cells in ankylosing spondylitis. Via MiXCR, TCRdb re-called the 5' RACE reads, giving one row per CDR3 protein. The sample holds just over 350,000 distinct CDR3 sequences; approximately 22% are singletons and the top ten take about an eighth. Sequenced sample: blood, either unsorted or a sorted T cell fraction (not recorded which). Every receptor here comes from a male donor with ankylosing spondylitis or in good health (not recorded which).

This sequence joins TRBV7-9 and TRBJ2-7, with D maybe TRBD2 (5 bases). Germline CDR1 reads SEHNR; CDR2 reads FQNEAQ (reference sequence). The CDR3 extends over 14 amino acids. Trimming pared 3 bases from V and 4 bases from J, leaving 13 bases between. CDR3 nucleotides: TGTGCCAGCAGCTTTAGTCCGGGGAAATACGAGCAGTACTTC. This encodes CASSFSPGKYEQYF.

This clonotype was seen a few times. V usage is TRBV9 and J usage is TRBJ2-1, with 13 bases matching TRBD2. CDR1 and CDR2 from the germline V gene are SGDLS and YYNGEE. Germline trimming cut 3 bases from V and 10 bases from J; bases unmatched to any gene: 4. This CDR3 is 14 amino acids long. The CDR3 sequence is CASSAGLAGEEQFF. Here the CDR3 DNA reads TGTGCCAGCAGCGCCGGACTAGCGGGGGAGGAGCAGTTCTTC.

This clonotype turned up a few times. This sequence joins TRBV20-1 and TRBJ2-3; D uncertain. CDR3 length: 10 amino acids. With 2 bases removed from V and 7 bases from J, the gap between germline ends came to 4 bases. Germline V gives CDR1 DFQATT, CDR2 SNEGSKA (reference sequence). The CDR3 spells CSARSYTQYF. CDR3 in DNA: TGCAGTGCTAGAAGCTATACGCAGTATTTT.

With regard to this clonotype: One end of the junction does not line up with germline, which may come from a read error. This chain links TRBV5-3 with TRBJ2-1, with 8 bases aligning to TRBD2. TRBV5-3 is an ORF for which the function is uncertain. CDR3 size: 16 residues. The CDR3 DNA is TGTGCCAGCAGCTTGGGGGGACTAGTGGCCTACAATGAGCAGTTCTTC. This gives the protein CASSLGGLVAYNEQFF.

The rearrangement uses TRBV4-1 and TRBJ1-5; TRBD1 might be the D (6 bases). Per germline, CDR1 MGHRA and CDR2 YSYEKL. V lost 0 bases and J 6 bases, leaving 9 bases between the germline ends. The CDR3 is 14 amino acids. The CDR3 coding sequence is TGCGCCAGCAGCCAAGAACAGGGTGCTCAGCCCCAGCATTTT. It specifies CASSQEQGAQPQHF.

This chain connects TRBV25-1 to TRBJ1-3, with D unresolved. V lost 5 bases to trimming and J lost 8 bases, with 4 bases between them. CDR1 and CDR2 (germline): MGHDK, SYGVNS. CDR3 size: 10 residues. CDR3: CASSLDTIYF. CDR3 DNA sequence: TGTGCCAGCAGTCTGGACACCATATATTTT.

The rearrangement joins TRBV4-1 to TRBJ2-1; D call uncertain. Deletions cut 1 base from V and 6 bases from J, with 7 bases between. The CDR3 has 13 amino acids. Per germline, CDR1 MGHRA and CDR2 YSYEKL. The CDR3 reads CASSQGASNEQFF. The CDR3 coding sequence is TGCGCCAGCAGCCAAGGGGCTAGCAATGAGCAGTTCTTC.

This clonotype was detected ten times or more. The genes are TRBV12-3 or TRBV12-4 and TRBJ2-3; D is undetermined. This CDR3 comprises 13 residues. Trimming took 2 bases from V and 2 from J, leaving 5 bases between them. CDR3 nucleotides: TGTGCCAGCAGTTTATACTCCACAGATACGCAGTATTTT. Its translation is CASSLYSTDTQYF.

The chain combines TRBV6-1 with TRBJ2-7; D not resolved. CDR1 and CDR2 (germline): MNHNS, SASEGT. Trimming cost V 4 bases and J 3 bases, with 10 bases left between them. This CDR3 spans 13 amino acids. CDR3 region: CASSVFTVYEQYF. CDR3 nucleotide sequence: TGTGCCAGCAGTGTCTTCACTGTCTACGAGCAGTACTTC.

This clonotype turned up a few times. The rearrangement joins TRBV12-3 or TRBV12-4 to TRBJ2-5; possible D gene TRBD1, 6 bases. CDR3 length equals 13 residues. V was shortened by 4 bases and J by 2 bases, with 8 bases between the two germline ends. The CDR3 protein is CASSYQGQETQYF. In DNA, the CDR3 is TGTGCCAGCAGTTACCAGGGGCAAGAGACCCAGTACTTC.

This clonotype has just a few counts. This rearrangement joins TRBV28 to TRBJ2-3, with D perhaps assigned TRBD1 or TRBD2 (5 bases each). The CDR3 is 18 residues long. Germline V gene sequence: CDR1 MDHEN, CDR2 SYDVKM. V was shortened by 5 bases and J by 3 bases, with 24 bases between the two germline ends. Written as DNA, the CDR3 is TGTGCCAGCAGTCCAGGACACCGATTGGACTGGGGGACAGATACGCAGTATTTT. Protein product: CASSPGHRLDWGTDTQYF.

This rearrangement joins TRBV11-2 to TRBJ2-2; 8 bases line up with TRBD1. The CDR3 has 18 amino acids. Per the germline V gene, CDR1 is SGHAT and CDR2 is FQNNGV. The trim removed 3 bases at V and 3 bases at J, leaving 12 bases unmatched. In nucleotides, the CDR3 is TGTGCCAGCAGCTTCCGATTCAGGGGGCCAAAGTACACCGGGGAGCTGTTTTTT. It yields the protein CASSFRFRGPKYTGELFF.

V usage is TRBV12-3 or TRBV12-4 and J usage is TRBJ2-1; D is uncertain. The CDR3 covers 11 residues. V lost 10 bases to trimming and J lost 5 bases, with 9 bases between them. The CDR3 here is CATSPNNEQFF. The CDR3 DNA is TGTGCCACTTCCCCTAACAATGAGCAGTTCTTC.

CDR3 loop: CATSRRGISTDTQYF. CDR3 DNA: TGTGCCACCAGCAGACGGGGGATCAGCACAGATACGCAGTATTTT. The chain carries TRBV15 and TRBJ2-3; TRBD2 might be the D (6 bases). From germline, CDR1 is LNHNV and CDR2 YYDKDF (reference sequence). V shed 2 bases and J shed 0 bases, with 9 bases lying between them. The CDR3 consists of 15 residues.

The V and J genes are TRBV4-1 and TRBJ2-3; D not certain. The CDR3 is made up of 14 amino acids. Per germline, CDR1 MGHRA and CDR2 YSYEKL. Deletions cut 1 base from V and 6 bases from J, with 11 bases between. The CDR3 DNA follows: TGCGCCAGCAGCCAAGCTTTATACTCGGATACGCAGTATTTT. It encodes CASSQALYSDTQYF.

This clonotype has a handful of counts. This sequence joins TRBV6-9 and TRBJ2-3; either TRBD1 or TRBD2 may fit D (5 bases each). V was shortened by 7 bases and J by 1 base, with 15 bases between the two germline ends. The CDR3 extends over 15 amino acids. Germline CDR1 MNHGY, CDR2 SVAAGI. CDR3 sequence: CASTTGTFGTDTQYF. CDR3 coding DNA: TGTGCCAGCACTACTGGGACCTTCGGCACAGATACGCAGTATTTT.

The genes are TRBV20-1 and TRBJ2-3; D is uncertain. The germline V and J ends were trimmed by 3 bases and 0 bases, with 13 bases remaining between them. Germline V CDR1 and CDR2: DFQATT, SNEGSKA (reference sequence). The CDR3 is 15 residues long. The CDR3 here is CSARVRWGSTDTQYF. CDR3 nucleotide sequence: TGCAGTGCTAGGGTCAGGTGGGGTAGCACAGATACGCAGTATTTT.